This TCR beta chain is from a study of OX40 agonist ivuxolimab in advanced cancers. Study-level background: Patients got intravenous ivuxolimab at 0.01 to 10 mg/kg every 2 weeks. The mean age was 60 years, ranging from 23 to 79, with around four fifths of participants male.

TCRdb's copy holds only in-frame clones and misses some; the assay was immunoSEQ multiplex PCR. The sample carries tens of thousands of clones, approximately 90% recorded once. Notes on the study in general: Expansion of clones was among the lowest in partial responders at 0.1-3.0 mg/kg.

A note on this clone: Its antigen is unknown.

The TCR was taken from an adult with an advanced solid tumor such as melanoma, head and neck, liver or kidney cancer. The specimen comprised CD4+ or CD8+ T cells sorted from blood, sampled in a trial of the OX40 agonist ivuxolimab.

Written as DNA, the CDR3 is TGTGCCAGCAGCATCGCCCCGGCGGGACGGGGCACAGATACGCAGTATTTT. Residues: CASSIAPAGRGTDTQYF. The chain carries TRBV9 and TRBJ2-3; possibly TRBD2 for D (6 bases). Deletions cut 4 bases from V and 1 base from J, with 19 bases between. Germline assignment: CDR1 SGDLS and CDR2 YYNGEE. The CDR3 contains 17 residues.